The source of this T cell receptor (beta chain) is a study of T cells in Graves' hyperthyroidism and ophthalmopathy. Amplified TCR beta CDR3 regions derived from RNA transcripts. The HTBI primer set drove a first-round RT-PCR of the TCR CDR3. MiXCR, applied by TCRdb to the multiplex PCR reads, yields one record per CDR3 protein. The sample yields a few hundred thousand distinct CDR3 sequences, around 15% seen once. This clonotype occurred a few times. Antigen specificity is unknown. The CDR3 is 19 amino acids. V was clipped by 4 bases and J by 9 bases, with 34 bases between them. CDR1 and CDR2 (germline): DFQATT, SNEGSKA (reference sequence). Study-level findings and limits: Stable hyperthyroidism was told apart from ophthalmopathy by a model built on 13 V-J features. Model-based prediction identified ophthalmopathy a median about 6 months prior to its onset.

The V call is TRBV20-1, the J call TRBJ2-1; possibly TRBD2 for D (5 bases). The sample taken for sequencing was blood. The receptor was isolated from a woman aged 55-70 years with Graves' ophthalmopathy. The CDR3 loop reads CSAIGPGSSSPTTTGEQFF. The DNA of the CDR3 is TGCAGTGCTATAGGGCCCGGGTCCTCTAGCCCTACCACCACCGGTGAGCAGTTCTTC.